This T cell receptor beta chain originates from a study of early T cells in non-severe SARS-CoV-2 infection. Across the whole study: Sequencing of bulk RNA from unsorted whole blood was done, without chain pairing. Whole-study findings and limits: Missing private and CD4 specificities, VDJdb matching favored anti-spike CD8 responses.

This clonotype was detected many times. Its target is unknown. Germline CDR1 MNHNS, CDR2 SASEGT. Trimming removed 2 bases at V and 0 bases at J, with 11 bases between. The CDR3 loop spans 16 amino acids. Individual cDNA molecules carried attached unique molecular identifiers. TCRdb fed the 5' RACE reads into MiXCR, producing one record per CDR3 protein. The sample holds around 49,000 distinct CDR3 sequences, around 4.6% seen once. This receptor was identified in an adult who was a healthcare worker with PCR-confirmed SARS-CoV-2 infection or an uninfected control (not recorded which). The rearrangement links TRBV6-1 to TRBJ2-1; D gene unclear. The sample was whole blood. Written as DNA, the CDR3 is TGTGCCAGCAGTGAATACATGAAAAGCTCCTACAATGAGCAGTTCTTC. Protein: CASSEYMKSSYNEQFF.